The entry below describes one T cell receptor (beta chain). Its cognate antigen is unknown. The entry originates in a study of cytomegalovirus exposure and HLA in healthy donors. Donors had nominal health at sampling but likely had unrecorded immune exposures. A multiplex PCR was run with 60 Vbeta primers and 13 Jbeta primers. Data came from immunoSEQ multiplex PCR; TCRdb stores just in-frame clones and leaves some out. The sample shows fewer than 95,000 clones, about 85% of them seen only once. The V gene lost 4 bases and the J gene lost 5 bases, with 13 bases spanning the gap. Germline V gene data show CDR1 as SGDLS and CDR2 as YYNGEE. The CDR3 is 14 residues long. The study, taken as a whole, reports: Near-uniform donor sequencing depth was presumed by presence/absence analyses. In the analysis, some V segments, TRBV6-2 and TRBV6-3 included, were excluded as indistinguishable. Accounts indicate the classifier identified cytomegalovirus status with strong specificity and sensitivity.

The receptor's source is a man aged 35 to 55 in good health and CMV-seropositive. Material: PBMCs. This chain joins TRBV9 and TRBJ1-5, with D tentatively TRBD1 (6 bases). CDR3 DNA sequence: TGTGCCAGCAGCTCCGGGGGGGCGTATCAGCCCCAGCATTTT. This sequence encodes CASSSGGAYQPQHF.